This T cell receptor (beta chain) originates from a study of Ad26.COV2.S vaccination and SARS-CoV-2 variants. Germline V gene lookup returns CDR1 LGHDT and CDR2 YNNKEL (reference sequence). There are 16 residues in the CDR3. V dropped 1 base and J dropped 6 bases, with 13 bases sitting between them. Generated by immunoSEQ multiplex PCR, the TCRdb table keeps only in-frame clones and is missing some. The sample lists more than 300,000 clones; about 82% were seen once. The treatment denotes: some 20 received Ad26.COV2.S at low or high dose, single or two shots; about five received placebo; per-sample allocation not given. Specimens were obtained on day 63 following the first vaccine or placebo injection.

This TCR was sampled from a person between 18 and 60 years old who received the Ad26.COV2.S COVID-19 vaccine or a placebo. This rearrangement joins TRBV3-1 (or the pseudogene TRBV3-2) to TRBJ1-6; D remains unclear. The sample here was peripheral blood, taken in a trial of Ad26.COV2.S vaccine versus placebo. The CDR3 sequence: CASSQGVDPGNSPLHF. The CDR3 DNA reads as TGTGCCAGCAGCCAAGGCGTGGATCCTGGTAATTCACCCCTCCACTTT.